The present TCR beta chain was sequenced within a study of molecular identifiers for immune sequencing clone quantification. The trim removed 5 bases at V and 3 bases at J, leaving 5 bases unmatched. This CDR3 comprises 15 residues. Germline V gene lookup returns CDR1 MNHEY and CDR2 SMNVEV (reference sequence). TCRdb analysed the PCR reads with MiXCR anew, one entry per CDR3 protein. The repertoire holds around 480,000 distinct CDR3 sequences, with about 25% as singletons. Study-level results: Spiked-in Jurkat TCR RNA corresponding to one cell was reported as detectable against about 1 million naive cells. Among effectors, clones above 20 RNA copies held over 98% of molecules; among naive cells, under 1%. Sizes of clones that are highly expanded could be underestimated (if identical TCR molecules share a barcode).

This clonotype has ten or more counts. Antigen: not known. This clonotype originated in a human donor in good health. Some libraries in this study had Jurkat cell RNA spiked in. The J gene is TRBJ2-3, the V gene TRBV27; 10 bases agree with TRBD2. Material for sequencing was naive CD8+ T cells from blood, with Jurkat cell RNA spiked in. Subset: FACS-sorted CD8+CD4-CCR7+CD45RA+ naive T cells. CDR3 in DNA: TGTGCCAGCAGTCCCACTAGCGGGATAACAGATACGCAGTATTTT. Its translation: CASSPTSGITDTQYF.